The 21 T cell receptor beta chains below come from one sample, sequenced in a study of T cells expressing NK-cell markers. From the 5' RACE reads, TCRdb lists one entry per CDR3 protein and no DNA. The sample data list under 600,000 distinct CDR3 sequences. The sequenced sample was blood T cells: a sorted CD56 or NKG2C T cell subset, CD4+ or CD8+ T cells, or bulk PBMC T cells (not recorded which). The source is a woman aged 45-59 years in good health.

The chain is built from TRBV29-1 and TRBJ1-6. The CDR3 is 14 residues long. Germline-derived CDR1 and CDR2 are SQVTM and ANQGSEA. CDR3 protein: CSVILAGEGSPLHF.

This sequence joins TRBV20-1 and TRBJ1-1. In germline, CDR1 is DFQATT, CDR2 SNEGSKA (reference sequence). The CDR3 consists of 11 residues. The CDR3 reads CSVPGLRDTFF.

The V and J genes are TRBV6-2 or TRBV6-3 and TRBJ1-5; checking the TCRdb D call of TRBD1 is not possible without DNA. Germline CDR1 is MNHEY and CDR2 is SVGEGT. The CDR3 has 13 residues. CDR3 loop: CASTQTGKGPQHF.

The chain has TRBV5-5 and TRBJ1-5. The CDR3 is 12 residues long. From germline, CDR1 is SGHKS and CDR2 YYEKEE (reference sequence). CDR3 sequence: CASSLRERAQHF.

This CDR3 reads CASTSFGGKDTQYF. The genes are TRBV5-1 and TRBJ2-3; TCRdb outputs TRBD1, but without DNA this stays unchecked. The CDR3 covers 14 residues. Germline assignment: CDR1 SGHRS and CDR2 YFSETQ.

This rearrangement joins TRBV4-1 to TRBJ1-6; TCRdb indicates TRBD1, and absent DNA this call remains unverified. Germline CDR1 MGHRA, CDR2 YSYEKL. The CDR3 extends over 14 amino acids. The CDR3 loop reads CASSSPPEGTTLHF.

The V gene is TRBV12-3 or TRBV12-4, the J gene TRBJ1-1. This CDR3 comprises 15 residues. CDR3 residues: CASSRTGLKNTEAFF.

The CDR3: CASSLGSTGGSLPKLFF. The chain recombines TRBV7-8 with TRBJ1-4; TCRdb's D gene call, TRBD1, goes unchecked for lack of DNA. Per germline, CDR1 SGHVS and CDR2 FQNEAQ. This CDR3 contains 17 residues.

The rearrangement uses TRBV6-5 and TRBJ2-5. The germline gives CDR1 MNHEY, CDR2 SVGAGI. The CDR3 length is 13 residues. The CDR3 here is CASKSGLQETQYF.

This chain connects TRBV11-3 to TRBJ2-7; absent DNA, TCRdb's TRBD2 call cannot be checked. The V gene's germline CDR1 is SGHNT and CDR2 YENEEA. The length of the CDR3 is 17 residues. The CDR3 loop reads CASSPPAETPTGYEQYF.

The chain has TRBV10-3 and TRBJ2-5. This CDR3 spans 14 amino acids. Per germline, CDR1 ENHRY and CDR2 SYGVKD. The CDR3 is CAISESGLYRTQYF.

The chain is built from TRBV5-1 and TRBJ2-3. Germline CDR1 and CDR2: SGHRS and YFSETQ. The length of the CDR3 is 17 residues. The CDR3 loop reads CASSLEPWIPRTDTQYF.

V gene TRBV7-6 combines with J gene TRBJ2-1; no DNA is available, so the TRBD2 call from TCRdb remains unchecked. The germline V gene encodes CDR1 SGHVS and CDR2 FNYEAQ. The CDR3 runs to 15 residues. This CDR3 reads CASSVGTSGRGEQFF. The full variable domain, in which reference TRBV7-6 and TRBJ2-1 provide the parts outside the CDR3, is GAGVSQSPRYKVTKRGQDVALRCDPISGHVSLYWYRQALGQGPEFLTYFNYEAQQDKSGLPNDRFSAERPEGSISTLTIQRTEQRDSAMYRCASSVGTSGRGEQFFGPGTRLTVL.

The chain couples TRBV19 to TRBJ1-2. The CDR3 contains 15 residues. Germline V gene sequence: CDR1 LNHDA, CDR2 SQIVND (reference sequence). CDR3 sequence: CASSKDGPTDYGYTF.

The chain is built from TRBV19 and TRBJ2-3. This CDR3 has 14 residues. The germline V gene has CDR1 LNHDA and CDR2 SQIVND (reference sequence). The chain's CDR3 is CASSQVKSTDTQYF.

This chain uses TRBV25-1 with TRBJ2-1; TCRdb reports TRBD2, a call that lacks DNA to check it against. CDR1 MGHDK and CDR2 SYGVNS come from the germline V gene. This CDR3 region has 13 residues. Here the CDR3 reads CASSGGGANEQFF.

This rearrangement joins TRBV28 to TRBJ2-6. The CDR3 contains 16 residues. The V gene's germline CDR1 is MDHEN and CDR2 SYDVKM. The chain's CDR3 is CASSLSWVSGANVLTF.

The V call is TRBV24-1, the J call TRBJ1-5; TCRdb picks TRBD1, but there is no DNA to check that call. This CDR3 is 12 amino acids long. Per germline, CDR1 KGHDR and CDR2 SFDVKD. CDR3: CATSGQDQPQHF.

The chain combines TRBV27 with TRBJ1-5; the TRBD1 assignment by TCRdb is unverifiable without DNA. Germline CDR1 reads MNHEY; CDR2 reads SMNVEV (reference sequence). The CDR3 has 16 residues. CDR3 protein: CASTLRAGAGNQPQHF.

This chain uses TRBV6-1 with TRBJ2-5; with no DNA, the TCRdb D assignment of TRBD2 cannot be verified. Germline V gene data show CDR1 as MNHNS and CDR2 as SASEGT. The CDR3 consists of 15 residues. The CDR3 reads CATRTSGAPREGQYF.

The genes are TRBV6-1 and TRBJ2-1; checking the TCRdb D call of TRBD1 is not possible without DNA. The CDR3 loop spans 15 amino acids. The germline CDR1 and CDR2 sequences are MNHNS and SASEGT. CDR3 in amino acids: CASSERTGGGNEQFF.